One sample yielded the 18 T cell receptor beta chains listed below, sequenced in a study of CD8+CD57+ T cells in acquired aplastic anemia. Before being chosen for sequencing, patients had shown CD8+CD57+ cell expansion by flow cytometry. CDR3 and TCR beta VDJ profiling relied on a genomic DNA template. A single record per CDR3 protein comes from TCRdb applying MiXCR to the reads. Among roughly 190,000 distinct CDR3 sequences listed, roughly half were seen once. The sequenced sample consisted of sorted CD4+, CD8+, or CD8+CD57+ T cells (not recorded which) from PBMCs. These receptors originate from a human donor with aplastic anemia.

V gene TRBV24-1 combines with J gene TRBJ2-2; unclear D gene. This CDR3 has 17 amino acids. From germline, CDR1 is KGHDR and CDR2 SFDVKD. The V and J ends lost 4 bases and 0 bases respectively, with 14 bases between them. The CDR3 protein is CATSDPPGGPNTGELFF. In DNA, the CDR3 is TGTGCCACCAGTGACCCACCGGGTGGACCGAACACCGGGGAGCTGTTTTTT.

This clonotype was recorded many times. The genes are TRBV7-6 and TRBJ2-1; possible D gene TRBD2, 6 bases. Trimming shortened V by 5 bases and J by 6 bases, and 20 bases separated the two germline ends. CDR1 and CDR2 from the germline V gene are SGHVS and FNYEAQ. This CDR3 region has 16 residues. CDR3 region: CASSPSAGLYGNEQFF. The CDR3 bases are TGTGCCAGCAGCCCTTCGGCGGGGCTTTACGGCAATGAGCAGTTCTTC.

The V gene is TRBV7-3, the J gene TRBJ2-7, with 8 bases that match TRBD1. The CDR3 extends over 15 amino acids. Germline assignment: CDR1 SGHTA and CDR2 FQGTGA. Trimming cost V 4 bases and J 7 bases; bases outside gene matches: 12. The CDR3 is CASSSDRALSGEQYF. The CDR3 region has the DNA TGTGCCAGCAGCTCGGACAGGGCTTTGTCAGGAGAGCAGTACTTC.

This clonotype was recorded at least ten times. The rearrangement uses TRBV5-1 and TRBJ2-3; weak D call: TRBD1 (7 bases). Trimming stripped 4 bases from V and 0 bases from J, with 15 bases between. The CDR3 has 16 residues. CDR1 and CDR2 from the germline V gene are SGHRS and YFSETQ. The CDR3 region has the DNA TGCGCCAGCAGCGGGAAGCAGGGGGGAAGCACAGATACGCAGTATTTT. Its protein is CASSGKQGGSTDTQYF.

The chain joins TRBV11-1 to TRBJ2-3, with D possibly matching TRBD2 (5 bases). Germline CDR1 reads SGHAT; CDR2 reads FQDESV (reference sequence). The CDR3 has 17 residues. Trimming left V 6 bases short and J 4 bases short, with 23 bases between. CDR3 amino acids: CASRLPGSPDSADTQYF. The CDR3 DNA reads as TGTGCCAGCAGGTTACCTGGTAGCCCTGATAGCGCAGATACGCAGTATTTT.

The chain has TRBV6-1 and TRBJ1-2, with 9 bases that match TRBD1. The germline V gene has CDR1 MNHNS and CDR2 SASEGT. V was clipped by 8 bases and J by 5 bases; unmatched bases: 9. This CDR3 has 14 residues. The CDR3 nucleotides are TGTGCCAGCCGGACAGGGGCAGGGAATTATGGCTACACCTTC. This translates into CASRTGAGNYGYTF.

This clonotype came up many times. The chain couples TRBV6-1 to TRBJ2-7; 7 nucleotides line up with TRBD2. The CDR3 spans 14 residues. Unmatched junction bases numbered 7, after V lost 2 bases and J lost 6 bases. Germline V gives CDR1 MNHNS, CDR2 SASEGT. The CDR3 region is CASSERDSGGEQYF. CDR3 sequence (DNA): TGTGCCAGCAGTGAAAGAGACTCGGGGGGCGAGCAGTACTTC.

This clonotype was picked up many times. The chain couples TRBV7-9 to TRBJ1-2; no reliable D call. This CDR3 has 14 amino acids. Trimming removed 1 base at V and 8 bases at J, with 14 bases between. Germline V lookup: CDR1 SEHNR, CDR2 FQNEAQ (reference sequence). The CDR3 DNA reads TGTGCCAGCAGCTTAGGTGTGCGGGGTGACGGCTACACCTTC. Translating gives CASSLGVRGDGYTF.

This clonotype was detected once. The CDR3 loop reads CATSITGAEAFF. The CDR3 bases are TGTGCCACCAGTATTACAGGGGCTGAAGCTTTCTTT. This sequence joins TRBV24-1 and TRBJ1-1, with 7 positions matching TRBD1. Germline V CDR1 and CDR2: KGHDR, SFDVKD. The CDR3 extends over 12 amino acids. J lost 6 bases, V lost 6 bases, and 3 bases had no gene match.

The sample holds one count of this clonotype. This rearrangement joins TRBV19 to TRBJ2-1; 7 positions match TRBD1. Germline V gives CDR1 LNHDA, CDR2 SQIVND (reference sequence). CDR3 length equals 15 residues. The J segment lost 2 bases and the V segment lost 10 bases, leaving 11 bases of the junction unmatched. CDR3 region: CATRLDRSTYNEQFF. The CDR3 DNA follows: TGTGCCACCAGGCTGGACAGGTCGACCTACAATGAGCAGTTCTTC.

The J gene is TRBJ2-3, the V gene TRBV11-2; no clear D gene. This CDR3 is built from 15 residues. The V end lost 9 bases, the J end lost 3 bases, and 19 bases lay between the germline ends. CDR1 is SGHAT, CDR2 FQNNGV, per germline. The CDR3 is CASRPFQVLTDTQYF. CDR3 DNA: TGTGCCAGTAGACCTTTTCAGGTTTTGACAGATACGCAGTATTTT.

The chain combines TRBV19 with TRBJ2-7; D gene ambiguous. Per germline, CDR1 LNHDA and CDR2 SQIVND (reference sequence). The CDR3 runs 14 residues. V was shortened by 2 bases and J by 0 bases, with 8 bases between the two germline ends. This chain's CDR3 is CASSISRISYEQYF. DNA for the CDR3: TGTGCCAGTAGTATATCCCGGATCTCCTACGAGCAGTACTTC.

The chain uses TRBV11-2 and TRBJ2-7, with unresolved D. V was trimmed by 5 bases and J by 0 bases, leaving 11 bases between them. Germline V lookup: CDR1 SGHAT, CDR2 FQNNGV. CDR3 length: 14 amino acids. This CDR3 reads CASSKMLASYEQYF. CDR3 nucleotides: TGTGCCAGCAGCAAAATGTTAGCCTCCTACGAGCAGTACTTC.

Regarding this clonotype: This clone may be a read error of a much larger clone one base away. The V and J genes are TRBV7-9 and TRBJ1-2; TRBD1 might be the D (5 bases). The CDR3 consists of 13 residues. CDR1 SEHNR and CDR2 FQNEAQ come from the germline V gene (reference sequence). This chain's CDR3 is CASSLGALYGHTF. In DNA, the CDR3 is TGTGCCAGCAGCCTCGGGGCGCTCTATGGCCACACCTTC. Full variable domain (missing parts from reference TRBV7-9 and TRBJ1-2): DTGVSQNPRHKITKRGQNVTFRCDPISEHNRLYWYRQTLGQGPEFLTYFQNEAQLEKSRLLSDRFSAERPKGSFSTLEIQRTEQGDSAMYLCASSLGALYGHTFGSGTRLTVV.

This clonotype occurred once. The rearrangement joins TRBV7-9 to TRBJ2-1; D uncertain. Trimming left V 1 base short and J 0 bases short, with 10 bases between. This CDR3 is 16 amino acids long. Per the germline V gene, CDR1 is SEHNR and CDR2 is FQNEAQ (reference sequence). For the CDR3, the DNA is TGTGCCAGCAGCTTAGATCTACCCAGCTCCTACAATGAGCAGTTCTTC. Amino acid sequence: CASSLDLPSSYNEQFF.

This chain links TRBV6-2 or TRBV6-3 with TRBJ1-5; 7 nucleotides line up with TRBD1. Germline CDR1 reads MNHEY; CDR2 reads SVGEGT. CDR3 length equals 16 residues. The trim removed 2 bases at V and 4 bases at J, leaving 8 bases unmatched. DNA for the CDR3: TGTGCCAGCAGTTACGACAGGGAGTCCCCAAATCAGCCCCAGCATTTT. Translating gives CASSYDRESPNQPQHF.

This clonotype was observed at least ten times. Its ends do not fully match the called genes, so a read error is possible. CDR3 amino acids: CASSPRGRVDYNEQFF. The CDR3 region has the DNA TGTGCTAGCAGCCCACGCGGGAGGGTAGATTACAATGAGCAGTTCTTC. The chain is built from TRBV7-7 and TRBJ2-1; 9 bases agree with TRBD2. This CDR3 comprises 16 residues. Germline lookup yields CDR1 SSHAT and CDR2 FNYEAQ (reference sequence).

This clonotype has at least ten counts. The rearrangement uses TRBV4-3 and TRBJ1-1; unclear D gene. Deletions cut 0 bases from V and 7 bases from J, with 9 bases between. The CDR3 spans 13 residues. The germline gives CDR1 LGHNA, CDR2 YSLEER. CDR3 protein: CASSQDRRGEAFF. CDR3 nucleotides: TGCGCCAGCAGCCAAGATCGACGGGGTGAAGCTTTCTTT.